This TCR beta chain was observed in a study of post-analysis software for immune sequencing data. cDNA libraries of TCR beta carried unique molecular identifiers. TCRdb passed the PCR reads through MiXCR, listing each CDR3 protein once. The data contain some 890,000 distinct CDR3 sequences, approximately 53% of them singletons. With respect to this clonotype: Its antigen is not known.

Study-level findings and limits: In patients, TRBV5-6, TRBV5-1 and TRBV20-1 belonged to five TRBV segments found more frequently than in controls.

Germline-derived CDR1 and CDR2 are MNHEY and SVGAGI. V was trimmed by 2 bases and J by 0 bases, leaving 9 bases between them. The CDR3 sequence is 15 residues long. The gene calls are TRBV6-5 and TRBJ2-3; no clear D gene. The material sequenced was blood. This TCR was recovered from a girl under 18 with multiple sclerosis. CDR3 residues: CASSYTQSSTDTQYF. The CDR3, as DNA: TGTGCCAGCAGTTACACGCAGTCTAGCACAGATACGCAGTATTTT.